Below, 8 T cell receptor beta chains from the same sample are listed, as sequenced in a study of blood T cell repertoires in COVID-19. Libraries were prepared by immunoSEQ multiplex PCR; TCRdb keeps only in-frame clonotypes and omits some of them. This sample yields approximately 160,000 clones, of which about 81% are seen a single time; approximately 11% belongs to the top ten. Material for sequencing was peripheral blood. These receptors were taken from a human donor in a cohort sampled during active COVID-19.

The DNA for the CDR3 is TGTGCCAGCAGTCAAAGGACTCCCTCCTACGAGCAGTACTTC. It encodes CASSQRTPSYEQYF. The chain joins TRBV6-5 to TRBJ2-7, with D possibly matching TRBD2 (5 bases). The V gene lost 5 bases and the J gene lost 0 bases, with 11 bases spanning the gap. Germline-derived CDR1 and CDR2 are MNHEY and SVGAGI. The CDR3 length is 14 residues.

V and J are TRBV6-4 and TRBJ2-1, with a possible D match to TRBD1 (5 bases). Trimming pared 3 bases from V and 6 bases from J, leaving 12 bases between. Germline V gives CDR1 MRHNA, CDR2 SNTAGT. This CDR3 has 14 residues. CDR3 DNA: TGTGCCAGCAGTGATACAGGTGGCCCCAATGAGCAGTTCTTC. It codes for CASSDTGGPNEQFF.

The gene calls are TRBV7-6 and TRBJ2-7, with D tentatively TRBD1 (5 bases). V was trimmed by 8 bases and J by 5 bases, leaving 22 bases between them. Looked up from germline, CDR1 is SGHVS and CDR2 is FNYEAQ. The length of the CDR3 is 15 residues. This CDR3 is CASSNFLTEANEQYF. CDR3 sequence (DNA): TGTGCCAGCTCAAACTTTTTGACAGAAGCTAACGAGCAGTACTTC.

The chain joins TRBV6-5 to TRBJ1-6; D uncertain. CDR1 is MNHEY, CDR2 SVGAGI, per germline. The germline V and J ends were trimmed by 2 bases and 5 bases, with 7 bases remaining between them. CDR3 size: 14 residues. The CDR3 sequence: CASSYEGDNSPLHF. The CDR3 DNA reads as TGTGCCAGCAGTTACGAGGGTGATAATTCACCCCTCCACTTT.

This chain links TRBV13 with TRBJ2-1, with 7 bases matching TRBD2. The V gene's germline CDR1 is PRHDT and CDR2 FYEKMQ (reference sequence). CDR3 size: 15 residues. The J segment lost 2 bases and the V segment lost 5 bases, leaving 6 bases of the junction unmatched. CDR3 sequence: CASSPRLAAYNEQFF. CDR3 nucleotides: TGTGCCAGCAGCCCGCGTCTAGCGGCCTACAATGAGCAGTTCTTC. Full variable domain (remainder filled in from reference TRBV13 and TRBJ2-1): AAGVIQSPRHLIKEKRETATLKCYPIPRHDTVYWYQQGPGQDPQFLISFYEKMQSDKGSIPDRFSAQQFSDYHSELNMSSLELGDSALYFCASSPRLAAYNEQFFGPGTRLTVL.

This clone was seen only a few times. The chain has TRBV11-2 and TRBJ2-7; TRBD2 matches 13 bases. V shed 5 bases and J 6 bases; nucleotides not matched to a gene: 7. This CDR3 is built from 15 residues. Germline CDR1 reads SGHAT; CDR2 reads FQNNGV. The CDR3 region is CASSQDGLAGAEQYF. CDR3 nucleotide sequence: TGTGCCAGCAGCCAAGACGGACTAGCGGGAGCCGAGCAGTACTTC.

The V gene is TRBV7-2, the J gene TRBJ1-5, with 7 positions matching TRBD1. The V gene end was trimmed by 3 bases and the J gene end by 3 bases; junction bases not matched to a gene: 8. This CDR3 spans 16 amino acids. Germline V gives CDR1 SGHTA, CDR2 FQGNSA. The chain's CDR3 is CASSFAAGTVNQPQHF. The CDR3 nucleotides read TGTGCCAGCAGCTTTGCCGCCGGGACAGTCAATCAGCCCCAGCATTTT.

The chain carries TRBV4-3 and TRBJ2-7; possible D gene TRBD1, 5 bases. The V gene lost 1 base and the J gene lost 6 bases, with 10 bases spanning the gap. The CDR3 consists of 13 residues. Germline CDR1 and CDR2: LGHNA and YSLEER. The DNA for the CDR3 is TGCGCCAGCAGCCAAGGGACATCGTTCGAGCAGTACTTC. This codes for CASSQGTSFEQYF.